This TCR beta chain was captured by sequencing in a study of PD-1 blockade in classical Hodgkin lymphoma (dated by TCRdb to the early 2020s). About the investigation overall: Nivolumab dosing was 3 mg/kg intravenously every 2 weeks, continuing until either disease progression or unacceptable toxicity. A peripheral blood immune signature of response to PD-1 blockade in classical Hodgkin lymphoma was defined using TCR beta sequencing and CyTOF.

Concerning this clone itself: The target of this receptor is not known. No base quality information exists; no much larger clone differs at one position.

The germline V gene (reference sequence) gives CDR1 as LNHDA and CDR2 as SQIVND. V loses 6 bases of germline sequence and J loses 3 bases, and the interval between the two ends is 3 bases. Reading from cysteine to phenylalanine, the CDR3 counts 11 amino acids. Of all the DNA, just the CDR3 is kept, 33 bases in frame from base 1. Genomic DNA was extracted with the Qiagen DNeasy kit from unsorted PBMCs and from negatively selected CD4+ and CD8+ fractions. Using primers that anneal to V and J segments, immunoSEQ multiplex PCR amplified the TCR beta CDR3 regions. A synthetic immune receptor repertoire was used to minimize amplification bias, and remaining bias was computationally removed after sequencing. In the source study's methods: Custom Python scripts were used to quantify repertoire diversity as the Shannon entropy index. Unsorted, CD4+ and CD8+ repertoires were analyzed separately, except in combined analyses where CD4+ and CD8+ sequences were merged in silico. Clonal expansion was defined as at least a 2-fold frequency increase after treatment relative to C1D1, with a pseudocount of 0.5 for undetected baseline clones. Singleton clones were defined as clones with 0 or 1 copy at C1D1, and non-singleton clones were defined as clones with 2 or more copies. Clones expanded in unsorted samples were assigned a CD4+, CD8+ or unknown annotation through matching of protein sequences in sorted samples from the same patient. Wilcoxon tests on paired samples were used to test changes in diversity from C1D1 to C4D1. TCRdb took this table from immuneACCESS and kept in-frame rearrangements with V and J called. Such tables lack part of the clones; where checked against another copy, unresolved V genes explain under half of the gap, and the rest is unexplained. V and J calls and clone size come straight from that table; D and trimming were deduced from the DNA. In all, the sample holds under 20,000 clones, and approximately 84% of those were seen once. The ten largest clonotypes hold approximately 6% of the sample.

Results the study describes overall, beyond this receptor: Trial patients with a complete response had baseline diversity similar to that of newly diagnosed patients, while partial responders and progressors had significantly lower diversity. Patients starting nivolumab less than 1 year after ASCT had lower diversity and were excluded from later analyses to avoid confounding by immune reconstitution. Baseline TCR diversity was reported to be lower in newly diagnosed patients than in healthy donors, and even lower in relapsed/refractory patients. CD4+ but not CD8+ TCR diversity rose significantly by C4D1 (p=0.0027 vs p=0.16), most apparent in complete responders (p=0.02). The study was limited to a single clinical trial cohort, and causes of repertoire differences, possibly disease activity or prior therapy, remained undefined.

According to the study, the label for this sample's time point signals: cycle 1 day 1 (C1D1), immediately before nivolumab initiation. All trial patients had relapsed after autologous stem cell transplantation, with cohorts A, B and C differing in prior brentuximab vedotin exposure. The trial cohort included 45 to 65 patients with relapsed/refractory classical Hodgkin lymphoma, and each patient had a best overall response of complete response, partial response or progressive disease. Trial patients were treated with single-agent nivolumab in the multi-cohort phase II CheckMate 205 trial. Best overall response was determined by an independent review committee according to the 2007 International Working Group response criteria. Trial PBMCs were collected just before the start of nivolumab (C1D1) and during therapy at cycle 2 day 1 and cycle 4 day 1. Peripheral blood was collected in 8 mL Vacutainer Cell Preparation Tubes, from which PBMCs were isolated by centrifugation and then cryopreserved.

The material sequenced was peripheral blood mononuclear cells (PBMCs), taken at baseline. Recombination joined TRBV19 with TRBJ2-1, with no confident D gene call. The sequence was collected from a human donor with classical Hodgkin lymphoma. For the CDR3, the sequence is CASRVYNEQFF. The sequence in DNA is TGTGCCAGTAGAGTCTACAATGAGCAGTTCTTC.